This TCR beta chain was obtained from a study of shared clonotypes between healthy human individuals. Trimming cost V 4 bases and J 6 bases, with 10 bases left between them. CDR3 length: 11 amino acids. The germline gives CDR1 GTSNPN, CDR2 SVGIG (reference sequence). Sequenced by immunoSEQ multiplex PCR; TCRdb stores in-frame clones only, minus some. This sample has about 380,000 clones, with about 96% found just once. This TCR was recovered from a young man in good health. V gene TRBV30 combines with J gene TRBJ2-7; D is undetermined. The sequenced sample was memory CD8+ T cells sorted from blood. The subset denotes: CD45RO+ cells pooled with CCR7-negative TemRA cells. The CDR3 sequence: CAWTVGTEQYF. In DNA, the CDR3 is TGTGCCTGGACAGTGGGAACCGAGCAGTACTTC.